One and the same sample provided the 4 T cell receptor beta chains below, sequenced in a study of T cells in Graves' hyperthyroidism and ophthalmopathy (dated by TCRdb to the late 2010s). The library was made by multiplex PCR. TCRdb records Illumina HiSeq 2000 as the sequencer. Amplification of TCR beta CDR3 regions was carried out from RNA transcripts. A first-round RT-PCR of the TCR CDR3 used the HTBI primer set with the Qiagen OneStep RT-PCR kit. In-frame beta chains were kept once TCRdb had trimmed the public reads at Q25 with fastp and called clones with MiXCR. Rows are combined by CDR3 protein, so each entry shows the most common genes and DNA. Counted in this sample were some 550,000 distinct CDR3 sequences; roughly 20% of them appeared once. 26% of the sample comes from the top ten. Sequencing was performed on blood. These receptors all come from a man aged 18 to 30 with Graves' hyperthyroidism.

The chain's CDR3 is CASSFFGEEGTEAFF. In DNA form, the CDR3 reads TGTGCCAGCAGTTTTTTTGGGGAGGAGGGCACTGAAGCTTTCTTT. The V and J genes are TRBV28 and TRBJ1-1, with D unresolved. V lost 3 bases to trimming and J lost 4 bases, with 15 bases between them. This CDR3 is 15 amino acids long. Looked up from germline, CDR1 is MDHEN and CDR2 is SYDVKM.

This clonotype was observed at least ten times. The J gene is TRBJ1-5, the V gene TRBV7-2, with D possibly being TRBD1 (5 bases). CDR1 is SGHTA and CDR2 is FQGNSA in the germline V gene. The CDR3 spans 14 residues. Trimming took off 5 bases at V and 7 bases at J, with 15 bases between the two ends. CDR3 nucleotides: TGTGCCAGCAGCCCCTCCATCGGGGGACAGCCCCAGCATTTT. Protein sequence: CASSPSIGGQPQHF.

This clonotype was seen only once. The CDR3, as DNA: TGTGCCAGCAGTTTGACTAGCGGGGCAGCCTTACCCTACGAGCAGTACTTC. It yields the protein CASSLTSGAALPYEQYF. This chain links TRBV12-3 or TRBV12-4 with TRBJ2-7; 11 positions agree with TRBD2. This CDR3 contains 17 residues. Trimming at V came to 3 bases and at J to 2 bases, leaving 9 bases not matched to a gene.

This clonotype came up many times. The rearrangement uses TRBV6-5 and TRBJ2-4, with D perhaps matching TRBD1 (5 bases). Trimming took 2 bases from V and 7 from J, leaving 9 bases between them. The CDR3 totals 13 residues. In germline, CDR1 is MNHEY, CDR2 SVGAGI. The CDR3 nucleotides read TGTGCCAGCAGTTACAGCGCAGGGAACATTCAGTACTTC. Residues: CASSYSAGNIQYF.